The 18 T cell receptor beta chains reported below all come from one sample, sequenced in a study of shared clonotypes between healthy human individuals. Assay: immunoSEQ multiplex PCR; the TCRdb copy retains only in-frame clones and omits some. The sample lists 2 million to 2.5 million clones, 85% to 95% occurring once. Sequencing was performed on naive CD4+ T cells from PBMCs. Subset given: CD45RA+ positively selected. The source of these receptors is a young man in good health. Some clones in this sample may be carry-over from other donors' samples.

With regard to this clone: Germline is not matched at one junction end, which may reflect a read error. V gene TRBV6-5 combines with J gene TRBJ2-7, with TRBD1 matching over 8 bases. CDR3 length: 14 residues. Germline V gene sequence: CDR1 MNHEY, CDR2 SVGAGI. The CDR3 DNA follows: TGTGCCTGCAGTTACGGACAGGGAACCTACGAGCAGTACTTC. Protein sequence: CACSYGQGTYEQYF.

This chain links TRBV5-4 with TRBJ1-2, with TRBD1 identical over 7 bases. This CDR3 is built from 15 residues. The germline gives CDR1 SGHNT, CDR2 YYREEE (reference sequence). The junction had 10 bases not matched to a gene; V was cut back by 4 bases and J by 4 bases. CDR3 sequence: CASSARQGSAYGYTF. The CDR3 DNA reads TGTGCCAGCAGCGCCCGACAGGGATCAGCCTATGGCTACACCTTC.

J is TRBJ2-4 and V is TRBV30; D is possibly TRBD2 (5 bases). There are 15 residues in the CDR3. Trimming stripped 3 bases from V and 4 bases from J, with 16 bases between. Germline-derived CDR1 and CDR2 are GTSNPN and SVGIG (reference sequence). The CDR3 region is CAWRDGVKGKNIQYF. Written as DNA, the CDR3 is TGTGCCTGGAGAGACGGGGTAAAGGGTAAAAACATTCAGTACTTC.

The chain links TRBV10-3 to TRBJ2-5, with TRBD2 identical over 10 bases. The CDR3 has 15 amino acids. Looked up from germline, CDR1 is ENHRY and CDR2 is SYGVKD. Trimming cost V 7 bases and J 7 bases; bases outside gene matches: 12. The CDR3 DNA reads as TGTGCCATCAAAGAATCTAGCGGGAGAGGGGGGACCCAGTACTTC. Its translation: CAIKESSGRGGTQYF.

The gene calls are TRBV29-1 and TRBJ1-1, with D hard to call. This CDR3 is 13 amino acids long. Trimming shortened V by 2 bases and J by 3 bases, and 10 bases separated the two germline ends. The germline gives CDR1 SQVTM, CDR2 ANQGSEA. CDR3 DNA sequence: TGCAGCGTTGAAACTCGGTCCTACACTGAAGCTTTCTTT. Translating gives CSVETRSYTEAFF.

This chain connects TRBV28 to TRBJ1-2, with 12 bases identical to TRBD1. This CDR3 is 16 amino acids long. Germline loops: CDR1 MDHEN, CDR2 SYDVKM. J lost 7 bases, V lost 4 bases, and 10 bases had no gene match. CDR3 DNA sequence: TGTGCCAGCAGTTACGAATCCGGGACAGGGGGCCGTGGCTACACCTTC. This codes for CASSYESGTGGRGYTF.

The chain has TRBV18 and TRBJ2-2; 11 bases fit TRBD2. Trimming cost V 1 base and J 1 base; bases outside gene matches: 2. From germline, CDR1 is KGHSH and CDR2 LQKENI. The length of the CDR3 is 17 residues. The CDR3 loop is CASSPRGLAVNTGELFF. DNA for the CDR3: TGTGCCAGCTCACCACGGGGACTAGCGGTGAACACCGGGGAGCTGTTTTTT.

The table lists this clone with a count of one. The chain has TRBV6-1 and TRBJ1-4; D call uncertain. Per the germline V gene, CDR1 is MNHNS and CDR2 is SASEGT. This CDR3 is 13 amino acids long. V was clipped by 2 bases and J by 8 bases, with 9 bases between them. CDR3 sequence reads: CASSEPQREKLFF. The CDR3 coding sequence is TGTGCCAGCAGTGAACCTCAGAGAGAAAAACTGTTTTTT.

V gene TRBV6-5 combines with J gene TRBJ2-7; D gene uncertain. Germline lookup yields CDR1 MNHEY and CDR2 SVGAGI. This CDR3 has 15 residues. Deletions cut 0 bases from V and 2 bases from J, with 11 bases between. CDR3 nucleotide sequence: TGTGCCAGCAGTTACTCGAGACATAGGACCTACGAGCAGTACTTC. Translation: CASSYSRHRTYEQYF.

This chain joins TRBV7-2 and TRBJ2-7, with a weak D call TRBD2 (6 bases). Trimming stripped 2 bases from V and 12 bases from J, with 11 bases between. The CDR3 loop spans 11 amino acids. Looked up from germline, CDR1 is SGHTA and CDR2 is FQGNSA. CDR3 in DNA: TGTGCCAGCAGCTTATGGCGGGAACCGTACTTC. Protein: CASSLWREPYF. Full variable domain (remainder filled in from reference TRBV7-2 and TRBJ2-7): GAGVSQSPSNKVTEKGKDVELRCDPISGHTALYWYRQSLGQGLEFLIYFQGNSAPDKSGLPSDRFSAERTGGSVSTLTIQRTQQEDSAVYLCASSLWREPYFGPGTRLTVT.

This chain joins TRBV6-5 and TRBJ1-2; possibly TRBD1 for D (5 bases). Germline V gene lookup returns CDR1 MNHEY and CDR2 SVGAGI. Trimming shortened V by 6 bases and J by 3 bases, and 11 bases separated the two germline ends. The CDR3 runs 13 residues. The CDR3 loop is CASRPREDYGYTF. CDR3 sequence (DNA): TGTGCCAGCAGACCCAGGGAGGACTATGGCTACACCTTC.

In this sample, this clone turned up a few times. The chain combines TRBV9 with TRBJ1-1, with TRBD1 identical over 8 bases. J lost 0 bases, V lost 4 bases, and 5 bases had no gene match. The CDR3 has 15 amino acids. CDR1 is SGDLS, CDR2 YYNGEE, per germline. This chain's CDR3 is CASSPRTGMNTEAFF. The CDR3 coding sequence is TGTGCCAGCAGCCCTCGGACAGGGATGAACACTGAAGCTTTCTTT.

Details on this clone: Distinct nucleotide sequences in the sample also encode this CDR3. V is TRBV7-9 and J is TRBJ1-1; D remains unclear. The CDR3 contains 12 residues. V gave up 1 base and J gave up 14 bases, with 14 bases separating them. Germline V CDR1 and CDR2: SEHNR, FQNEAQ (reference sequence). CDR3 amino acids: CASSLVGQAFFF. The CDR3 DNA sequence: TGTGCCAGCAGCTTAGTCGGTCAGGCGTTCTTCTTT.

The chain joins TRBV21-1 to TRBJ1-1; the table calls TRBD1, which could not be checked here. TRBV21-1 is an annotated pseudogene. CDR3 length: 14 residues. CDR3 sequence: CASSKKGKGTEAFF. CDR3 nucleotide sequence: TGTGCCAGCAGCAAGAAAGGGAAGGGGACTGAAGCTTTCTTT.

The chain joins TRBV7-8 to TRBJ2-2; D gene unclear. CDR3 length: 15 residues. CDR1 is SGHVS, CDR2 FQNEAQ, per germline. V dropped 0 bases and J dropped 5 bases, with 10 bases sitting between them. The CDR3: CASSLAPRETGELFF. The CDR3 DNA follows: TGTGCCAGCAGCTTAGCGCCCAGAGAGACCGGGGAGCTGTTTTTT.

The rearrangement joins TRBV4-1 to TRBJ2-1; 12 bases agree with TRBD2. Germline V lookup: CDR1 MGHRA, CDR2 YSYEKL. Trimming removed 3 bases from V and 4 bases from J; junction bases left unmatched: 13. This CDR3 comprises 19 residues. The CDR3 DNA is TGCGCCAGCAGCCAGCCTAAGGGACTAGCGGGTGGAGCTTACAATGAGCAGTTCTTC. This codes for CASSQPKGLAGGAYNEQFF.

Of note for this clone: The same CDR3 also results from other DNA sequences found in this sample. The chain employs TRBV11-2 and TRBJ2-1; D unclear. The CDR3 totals 11 residues. Trimming left V 5 bases short and J 4 bases short, with 3 bases between. CDR1 is SGHAT and CDR2 is FQNNGV in the germline V gene. Here the CDR3 reads CASSPYNEQFF. CDR3 DNA sequence: TGTGCCAGCAGCCCATACAATGAGCAGTTCTTC.

For the CDR3, the DNA is TGTGCCAGCAGCTACCCGGGACTAGCGGGCAATGAGCAGTTCTTC. It translates to CASSYPGLAGNEQFF. V gene TRBV5-4 combines with J gene TRBJ2-1; 12 positions agree with TRBD2. CDR1 is SGHNT, CDR2 YYREEE, per germline (reference sequence). The CDR3 is made up of 15 amino acids. With 3 bases clipped from V and 6 bases from J, the junction kept 4 bases outside the gene matches.